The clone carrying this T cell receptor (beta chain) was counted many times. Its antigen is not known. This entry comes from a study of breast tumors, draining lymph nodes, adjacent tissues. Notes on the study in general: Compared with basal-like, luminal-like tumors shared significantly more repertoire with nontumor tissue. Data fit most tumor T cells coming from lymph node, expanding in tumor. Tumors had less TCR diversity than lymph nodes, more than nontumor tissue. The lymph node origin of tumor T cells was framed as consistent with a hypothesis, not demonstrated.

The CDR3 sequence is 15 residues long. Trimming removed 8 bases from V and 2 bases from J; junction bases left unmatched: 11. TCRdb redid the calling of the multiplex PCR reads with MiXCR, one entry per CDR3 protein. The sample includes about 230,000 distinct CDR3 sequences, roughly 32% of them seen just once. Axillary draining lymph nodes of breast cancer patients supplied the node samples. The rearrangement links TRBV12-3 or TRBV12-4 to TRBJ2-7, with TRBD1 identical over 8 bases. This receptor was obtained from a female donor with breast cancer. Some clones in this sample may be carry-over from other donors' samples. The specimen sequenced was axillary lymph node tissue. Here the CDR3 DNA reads TGTGCCAGCGGCACCAGGGGGCGAGGGACCTACGAGCAGTACTTC. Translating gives CASGTRGRGTYEQYF.